The 22 T cell receptor beta chains presented below share a single source sample, sequenced in a study of regulatory T cells in long-lasting Graves disease (TCRdb year 2021). Library creation used multiplex PCR. The sample was run on an Illumina HiSeq 4000. To build TCR beta libraries, CDR3 regions were amplified by Arm-PCR using iRepertoire HTBI primers. TCRdb reran the public reads through fastp at Q25 and MiXCR, keeping productive beta chains. Merged by CDR3 protein, the rows form single entries marked with the most common genes and DNA. Here the sample has 200,000 to 250,000 distinct CDR3 sequences; roughly a fifth occur a single time. The ten largest clones represent approximately 12% of the sample. Explained via the paper, the time point label denotes: newly diagnosed GD, antithyroid drugs for less than 3 months. For both TCR sequencing and RNA sequencing, RNA was extracted from PBMCs in TRIzol.

These data are also associated with another study on T cells in Graves' hyperthyroidism and ophthalmopathy.

The sample consisted of peripheral blood mononuclear cells (PBMCs), taken at new diagnosis, from a patient treated with antithyroid drugs. The receptors were gathered from a woman aged 25 to 45 with Graves disease. Donor details come from another sample of the same person, matched by shared clones.

This clonotype was counted many times. The chain has TRBV5-6 and TRBJ2-3; D possibly corresponds to TRBD2 (7 bases). The germline CDR1 and CDR2 sequences are SGHDT and YYEEEE. This CDR3 is built from 15 residues. Trimming removed 4 bases from V and 3 bases from J, with 15 bases in between. In nucleotides, the CDR3 is TGTGCCAGCAGCGGGATCGGGGGGCCGACAGATACGCAGTATTTT. Amino acid sequence: CASSGIGGPTDTQYF. The full variable domain, in which reference TRBV5-6 and TRBJ2-3 provide the parts outside the CDR3, is DAGVTQSPTHLIKTRGQQVTLRCSPKSGHDTVSWYQQALGQGPQFIFQYYEEEERQRGNFPDRFSGHQFPNYSSELNVNALLLGDSALYLCASSGIGGPTDTQYFGPGTRLTVL.

This clonotype has at least ten counts. The chain is built from TRBV20-1 and TRBJ1-6, with 8 bases matching TRBD1. Germline-derived CDR1 and CDR2 are DFQATT and SNEGSKA (reference sequence). The CDR3 runs 17 residues. V shed 6 bases and J 2 bases; nucleotides not matched to a gene: 12. This CDR3 reads CSARPRGQGTYNSPLHF. The CDR3 nucleotides read TGCAGTGCCCGCCCCAGAGGACAGGGAACCTATAATTCACCCCTCCACTTT.

In its sample, this clonotype was seen many times. V usage is TRBV27 and J usage is TRBJ1-1; TRBD1 is a possible D gene (5 bases). The V end lost 4 bases, the J end lost 8 bases, and 23 bases lay between the germline ends. The CDR3 spans 16 residues. Germline loops: CDR1 MNHEY, CDR2 SMNVEV (reference sequence). CDR3 protein: CASSSHRLGRPGEAFF. The CDR3 coding sequence is TGTGCCAGCAGTTCTCACCGCCTTGGACGGCCAGGGGAAGCTTTCTTT.

There are many counts of this clonotype. The V gene is TRBV28, the J gene TRBJ1-1; D may be TRBD1 (5 bases). Germline loops: CDR1 MDHEN, CDR2 SYDVKM. The V and J ends lost 8 bases and 4 bases respectively, with 20 bases between them. The CDR3 contains 15 residues. This chain's CDR3 is CASGPNGGVSTEAFF. CDR3 in DNA: TGTGCCAGCGGCCCGAACGGGGGAGTCAGCACTGAAGCTTTCTTT.

This clonotype was counted only a few times. V usage is TRBV12-3 or TRBV12-4 and J usage is TRBJ1-2, with a possible D match to TRBD1 (5 bases). The CDR3 is 13 residues long. The germline V and J ends were trimmed by 8 bases and 4 bases, with 14 bases remaining between them. CDR3 amino acids: CASSVGGGYGYTF. Written as DNA, the CDR3 is TGTGCCAGCTCAGTGGGGGGGGGCTATGGCTACACCTTC.

This clonotype was observed at least ten times. For the CDR3, the DNA is TGTGCCATCAGTGATCGGACTAGCGGGGGCACAGATACGCAGTATTTT. This sequence encodes CAISDRTSGGTDTQYF. The rearrangement links TRBV10-3 to TRBJ2-3; TRBD2 agrees at 12 bases. V trimming: 3 bases; J trimming: 1 base; junction bases outside the gene matches: 2. From germline, CDR1 is ENHRY and CDR2 SYGVKD. The CDR3 has 16 residues.

This clonotype appeared many times. The chain has TRBV19 and TRBJ2-3; D is uncertain. CDR1 LNHDA and CDR2 SQIVND come from the germline V gene (reference sequence). The CDR3 spans 15 residues. Trimming cost V 8 bases and J 1 base, with 16 bases left between them. The CDR3 reads CASCSPALCTDTQYF. CDR3 DNA sequence: TGTGCCAGTTGTTCCCCCGCACTCTGCACAGATACGCAGTATTTT. The full variable domain, with the rest looked up from reference TRBV19 and TRBJ2-3, is DGGITQSPKYLFRKEGQNVTLSCEQNLNHDAMYWYRQDPGQGLRLIYYSQIVNDFQKGDIAEGYSVSREKKESFPLTVTSAQKNPTAFYLCASCSPALCTDTQYFGPGTRLTVL.

This rearrangement joins TRBV12-3 or TRBV12-4 to TRBJ2-2; 13 bases fit TRBD2. The length of the CDR3 is 17 residues. J was trimmed by 7 bases and V by 5 bases; bases with no gene match: 10. The CDR3 loop reads CASSVHGLAGAGGELFF. CDR3 DNA: TGTGCCAGCAGTGTACATGGACTAGCGGGAGCGGGCGGGGAGCTGTTTTTT.

V gene TRBV3-1 combines with J gene TRBJ2-7; 9 bases line up with TRBD2. V gave up 1 base and J gave up 3 bases; unmatched junction bases: 4. CDR1 and CDR2 from the germline V gene are LGHDT and YNNKEL (reference sequence). CDR3 size: 15 residues. The CDR3 DNA reads as TGTGCCAGCAGCCAAGGGGTAGCGGGGGTCTACGAGCAGTACTTC. Its protein is CASSQGVAGVYEQYF.

This clonotype was detected many times. This chain joins TRBV20-1 and TRBJ2-1; 8 bases match TRBD2. Germline V lookup: CDR1 DFQATT, CDR2 SNEGSKA (reference sequence). The CDR3 length is 15 residues. The junction had 8 bases not matched to a gene; V was cut back by 6 bases and J by 1 base. CDR3 amino acids: CSAQLAGRSYNEQFF. In DNA, the CDR3 is TGCAGTGCCCAATTAGCGGGAAGGTCCTACAATGAGCAGTTCTTC.

At least ten counts were recorded for this clonotype. V usage is TRBV18 and J usage is TRBJ2-7, with 11 bases fitting TRBD2. Per the germline V gene, CDR1 is KGHSH and CDR2 is LQKENI. The CDR3 is 13 amino acids. Germline trimming cut 2 bases from V and 6 bases from J; bases unmatched to any gene: 0. DNA of the CDR3: TGTGCCAGCTCACCAACTAGCGGGAGCGAGCAGTACTTC. It is translated as CASSPTSGSEQYF.

This clonotype was picked up many times. The chain joins TRBV6-1 to TRBJ1-1, with TRBD1 as a possible D gene (5 bases). Germline V CDR1 and CDR2: MNHNS, SASEGT. This CDR3 spans 13 amino acids. Trimming removed 4 bases at V and 7 bases at J, with 13 bases between. The CDR3 loop reads CASSGGRALEAFF. DNA for the CDR3: TGTGCCAGCAGTGGGGGCAGGGCCCTTGAAGCTTTCTTT.

This clonotype was counted at least ten times. CDR3 region: CASSLGQGNQETQYF. CDR3 bases: TGTGCCAGCAGCTTGGGACAGGGGAACCAAGAGACCCAGTACTTC. J is TRBJ2-5 and V is TRBV6-1, with TRBD1 identical over 10 bases. Germline V gives CDR1 MNHNS, CDR2 SASEGT. V shed 6 bases and J 0 bases; nucleotides not matched to a gene: 4. The CDR3 covers 15 residues.

This clonotype was detected ten times or more. The chain is built from TRBV7-2 and TRBJ2-3; D is unclear. This CDR3 has 15 amino acids. V was cut by 1 base and J by 9 bases, with 17 bases left in between. Germline assignment: CDR1 SGHTA and CDR2 FQGNSA. The CDR3 protein is CASSLDGSFGLTQYF. The CDR3 nucleotides are TGTGCCAGCAGCTTAGATGGTAGTTTTGGCTTGACGCAGTATTTT.

This clonotype was seen ten or more times. The chain carries TRBV7-6 and TRBJ1-3; D unresolved. The germline gives CDR1 SGHVS, CDR2 FNYEAQ. Trimming removed 0 bases at V and 3 bases at J, with 9 bases between. The CDR3 is 15 amino acids. CDR3 residues: CASSLAGSDGNTIYF. CDR3 DNA sequence: TGTGCCAGCAGCTTAGCAGGGAGTGATGGAAACACCATATATTTT.

This rearrangement joins TRBV2 to TRBJ2-3; D remains unclear. CDR1 SNHLY and CDR2 FYNNEI come from the germline V gene. Trimming stripped 9 bases from V and 2 bases from J, with 12 bases between. This CDR3 spans 13 amino acids. Here the CDR3 DNA reads TGTGCCAGGGCGCGGCTGTACACAGATACGCAGTATTTT. This sequence encodes CARARLYTDTQYF.

This clonotype was seen at least ten times. The chain has TRBV29-1 and TRBJ2-3; D uncertain. Trimming pared 0 bases from V and 8 bases from J, leaving 15 bases between. Germline V gene data show CDR1 as SQVTM and CDR2 as ANQGSEA. The CDR3 totals 14 residues. CDR3: CSVEDPRSPATQYF. As DNA, the CDR3 is TGCAGCGTTGAAGACCCCCGGTCCCCGGCTACGCAGTATTTT.

The sample holds a few counts of this clonotype. The rearrangement uses TRBV5-8 and TRBJ2-3, with 7 positions matching TRBD1. CDR1 SGHTS and CDR2 YDEGEE come from the germline V gene. The ends lost 0 bases at V and 6 bases at J; junction bases unmatched: 4. CDR3 length: 14 amino acids. CDR3 sequence: CASSLGQGSDTQYF. The CDR3 DNA sequence: TGTGCCAGCAGCTTGGGACAGGGATCGGATACGCAGTATTTT.

This clonotype was counted a few times. The chain employs TRBV28 and TRBJ2-6; no firm D call. V dropped 6 bases and J dropped 0 bases, with 6 bases sitting between them. This CDR3 region has 14 residues. The germline V gene has CDR1 MDHEN and CDR2 SYDVKM. The CDR3 reads CASRSFSGANVLTF. The CDR3 DNA reads as TGTGCCAGCAGAAGTTTCTCTGGGGCCAACGTCCTGACTTTC.

This clonotype was seen repeatedly, ten times or more. The genes are TRBV2 and TRBJ1-2; D not certain. The CDR3 has 14 amino acids. Germline values: CDR1 SNHLY, CDR2 FYNNEI. The V gene lost 2 bases and the J gene lost 7 bases, with 14 bases spanning the gap. The CDR3 reads CASSESASRGGYTF. The DNA of the CDR3 is TGTGCCAGCAGTGAAAGCGCGAGTCGCGGTGGCTACACCTTC.

This clonotype occurred many times. The rearrangement uses TRBV9 and TRBJ1-3, with D unclear. The CDR3 spans 13 residues. Trimming stripped 5 bases from V and 1 base from J, with 7 bases between. Germline V CDR1 and CDR2: SGDLS, YYNGEE. In DNA, the CDR3 is TGTGCCAGCAGGCGGGATTCTGGAAACACCATATATTTT. It yields the protein CASRRDSGNTIYF.

This clonotype came up many times. V gene TRBV6-1 combines with J gene TRBJ1-6; no firm D call. Deletions cut 2 bases from V and 6 bases from J, with 17 bases between. The CDR3 covers 17 residues. Germline V gene data show CDR1 as MNHNS and CDR2 as SASEGT. The CDR3 bases are TGTGCCAGCAGTGAAAGGTTCCCCGGGCGAAGTAATTCACCCCTCCACTTT. Amino acid sequence: CASSERFPGRSNSPLHF.